A single sample gave rise to the 19 T cell receptor beta chains below, sequenced in a study of shared clonotypes between healthy human individuals. Only in-frame clones appear in the TCRdb table, and some are missing; sequencing was by immunoSEQ multiplex PCR. The sample contains about 1,500,000 clones, over 95% of which appear only once. The specimen was naive CD4+ T cells sorted from blood. The subset denotes: CD45RA+ positively selected. The receptor set was obtained from a man aged 25 to 45 in good health.

This clone was seen just once. V and J are TRBV28 and TRBJ2-1; maybe TRBD2 (6 bases). The V end was cut by 7 bases, the J end by 15 bases, with 22 bases between. CDR3 length equals 13 residues. CDR1 is MDHEN, CDR2 SYDVKM, per germline. The CDR3 region is CASTLIGRERGFF. The CDR3 bases are TGTGCCAGCACTCTTATAGGTCGGGAGCGCGGGTTCTTC.

The chain joins TRBV14 to TRBJ2-5; TRBD2 matches 10 bases. CDR1 and CDR2 from the germline V gene are SGHDN and FVKESK. The CDR3 consists of 15 residues. V lost 7 bases, J lost 5 bases, and 10 bases stayed unmatched. The CDR3, as DNA: TGTGCCAGCACCAGCGGGAGGGCCTTACCCGAGACCCAGTACTTC. Translating it yields CASTSGRALPETQYF.

This clone was detected once. The rearrangement joins TRBV14 to TRBJ2-3, with D hard to call. Germline assignment: CDR1 SGHDN and CDR2 FVKESK. This CDR3 spans 16 amino acids. Deletions cut 4 bases from V and 1 base from J, with 15 bases between. The CDR3 region is CASSRTFGAGTDTQYF. CDR3 nucleotides: TGTGCCAGCAGCCGCACCTTTGGAGCTGGCACAGATACGCAGTATTTT. Using reference TRBV14 and TRBJ2-3 for the parts outside the CDR3, the full variable domain is EAGVTQFPSHSVIEKGQTVTLRCDPISGHDNLYWYRRVMGKEIKFLLHFVKESKQDESGMPNNRFLAERTGGTYSTLKVQPAELEDSGVYFCASSRTFGAGTDTQYFGPGTRLTVL.

The chain uses TRBV2 and TRBJ2-7; TRBD2 might be the D (6 bases). V was trimmed by 6 bases and J by 4 bases, leaving 16 bases between them. The CDR3 sequence is 14 residues long. Germline V gene sequence: CDR1 SNHLY, CDR2 FYNNEI. The CDR3 region is CASSALEGPYEQYF. In nucleotides, the CDR3 is TGTGCCAGCAGCGCGTTGGAGGGCCCTTACGAGCAGTACTTC.

This sequence joins TRBV6-5 and TRBJ2-5, with a tentative D call TRBD1 (6 bases). V was cut by 6 bases and J by 2 bases, with 13 bases left in between. Germline V lookup: CDR1 MNHEY, CDR2 SVGAGI. The CDR3 totals 14 residues. The CDR3 loop reads CASSHGQNQETQYF. In DNA form, the CDR3 reads TGTGCCAGCAGCCACGGACAGAATCAAGAGACCCAGTACTTC.

The rearrangement links TRBV6-5 to TRBJ2-7, with 7 bases aligning to TRBD1. The V and J ends lost 2 bases and 0 bases, in that order; junction bases with no gene match: 4. The CDR3 spans 15 residues. CDR1 is MNHEY and CDR2 is SVGAGI in the germline V gene. CDR3 residues: CASSYLRQGSYEQYF. CDR3 in DNA: TGTGCCAGCAGTTACCTAAGACAGGGCTCCTACGAGCAGTACTTC.

This clone was observed once. This sequence joins TRBV27 and TRBJ2-1, with TRBD2 identical over 10 bases. The CDR3 covers 13 residues. Trimming cost V 5 bases and J 14 bases; bases outside gene matches: 9. Germline V gives CDR1 MNHEY, CDR2 SMNVEV (reference sequence). The CDR3 region is CASSPLAGDKEFF. CDR3 nucleotides: TGTGCCAGCAGTCCGCTAGCGGGGGATAAAGAGTTCTTC.

The genes are TRBV2 and TRBJ2-7; TRBD1 agrees at 7 bases. Germline-derived CDR1 and CDR2 are SNHLY and FYNNEI. This CDR3 spans 14 amino acids. V lost 6 bases and J lost 0; bases outside the gene matches: 5. CDR3 amino acids: CASSPTGISYEQYF. The CDR3 DNA sequence: TGTGCCAGCAGCCCGACAGGGATCTCCTACGAGCAGTACTTC.

The V call is TRBV10-1, the J call TRBJ2-3, with D maybe TRBD1 (6 bases). The CDR3 extends over 16 amino acids. Germline V gives CDR1 WNHNN, CDR2 SYGVQD (reference sequence). V lost 8 bases and J 6 bases, leaving 24 bases between the germline ends. This CDR3 reads CASSTGQRGYIDTQYF. The CDR3 bases are TGCGCCAGCTCTACGGGGCAAAGGGGGTATATTGATACGCAGTATTTT.

The chain combines TRBV19 with TRBJ1-1; D perhaps matches TRBD1 (5 bases). Germline V gene lookup returns CDR1 LNHDA and CDR2 SQIVND (reference sequence). CDR3 length: 16 amino acids. V shed 0 bases and J shed 0 bases, with 11 bases lying between them. CDR3 DNA sequence: TGTGCCAGTAGTATAGATCTGGGGCGGATGAACACTGAAGCTTTCTTT. Residues: CASSIDLGRMNTEAFF.

The V gene is TRBV18, the J gene TRBJ1-4, with D uncertain. Trimming left V 2 bases short and J 5 bases short, with 6 bases between. This CDR3 is built from 13 residues. Germline V gives CDR1 KGHSH, CDR2 LQKENI. CDR3: CASSPLTNEKLFF. CDR3 DNA sequence: TGTGCCAGCTCACCATTGACGAATGAAAAACTGTTTTTT.

The genes are TRBV6-1 and TRBJ1-2; D unresolved. The CDR3 contains 11 residues. Per the germline V gene, CDR1 is MNHNS and CDR2 is SASEGT. The V end was cut by 10 bases, the J end by 2 bases, with 8 bases between. The CDR3 sequence is CATNLNYGYTF. The DNA of the CDR3 is TGTGCCACCAATTTGAACTATGGCTACACCTTC.

In the case of this clone: The same CDR3 can be traced to other DNA sequences in this sample. The chain is built from TRBV11-3 and TRBJ2-3, with D perhaps TRBD1 or TRBD2 (5 bases each). Germline CDR1 SGHNT, CDR2 YENEEA. The V and J ends lost 3 bases and 1 base respectively, with 5 bases between them. The CDR3 totals 13 residues. Here the CDR3 DNA reads TGTGCCAGCAGCTTGGGGGGCACAGATACGCAGTATTTT. Protein sequence: CASSLGGTDTQYF.

This rearrangement joins TRBV11-2 to TRBJ2-5; the D is unclear. Per germline, CDR1 SGHAT and CDR2 FQNNGV. The CDR3 is 14 residues long. The ends were cut back, 1 base at V and 7 bases at J, with 13 bases in the middle. The CDR3 is CASSLVGGKGTQYF. Here the CDR3 DNA reads TGTGCCAGCAGCTTAGTGGGCGGTAAAGGGACCCAGTACTTC.

The rearrangement links TRBV19 to TRBJ2-7; D might be TRBD1 (7 bases). Per germline, CDR1 LNHDA and CDR2 SQIVND (reference sequence). The CDR3 consists of 13 residues. CDR3 loop: CASSGGGRYEQYF. CDR3 coding DNA: TGTGCTTCAAGTGGAGGGGGCCGCTACGAGCAGTACTTC.

This clone was seen once. This rearrangement joins TRBV7-3 to TRBJ1-1; perhaps TRBD1 as D (6 bases). Trimming cost V 0 bases and J 13 bases, with 18 bases left between them. The CDR3 is 14 residues long. Germline CDR1 and CDR2: SGHTA and FQGTGA. CDR3 loop: CASSLTSGGGGVFF. CDR3 nucleotides: TGTGCCAGCAGCTTAACGTCCGGGGGCGGCGGAGTTTTCTTT. Filled out from reference TRBV7-3 and TRBJ1-1, the complete variable domain reads GAGVSQTPSNKVTEKGKYVELRCDPISGHTALYWYRQSLGQGPEFLIYFQGTGAADDSGLPNDRFFAVRPEGSVSTLKIQRTERGDSAVYLCASSLTSGGGGVFFGQGTRLTVV.

This sequence joins TRBV19 and TRBJ1-5, with 7 bases that match TRBD1. With V trimmed by 6 bases and J by 4 bases, 15 bases remained unmatched. Per germline, CDR1 LNHDA and CDR2 SQIVND (reference sequence). The CDR3 spans 17 residues. Here the CDR3 DNA reads TGTGCCAGTAGACATTCCATGCAGGGACAGTTAAATCAGCCCCAGCATTTT. It encodes CASRHSMQGQLNQPQHF.

The rearrangement links TRBV13 to TRBJ2-3, with 11 bases aligning to TRBD1. The germline V gene encodes CDR1 PRHDT and CDR2 FYEKMQ (reference sequence). The CDR3 totals 18 residues. After removal of 4 bases from V and 0 bases from J, the junction contained 9 bases not matched to a gene. In nucleotides, the CDR3 is TGTGCCAGCAGCTCGCTGGACAGGGGGCCTCTCAGCACAGATACGCAGTATTTT. This codes for CASSSLDRGPLSTDTQYF.

The chain uses TRBV5-1 and TRBJ1-3; 10 bases line up with TRBD1. Germline V lookup: CDR1 SGHRS, CDR2 YFSETQ. The CDR3 runs to 16 residues. The ends lost 1 base at V and 4 bases at J; junction bases unmatched: 5. The CDR3 bases are TGCGCCAGCAGCTTGCGGGACAGGGGTCCGGGAAACACCATATATTTT. It translates to CASSLRDRGPGNTIYF.